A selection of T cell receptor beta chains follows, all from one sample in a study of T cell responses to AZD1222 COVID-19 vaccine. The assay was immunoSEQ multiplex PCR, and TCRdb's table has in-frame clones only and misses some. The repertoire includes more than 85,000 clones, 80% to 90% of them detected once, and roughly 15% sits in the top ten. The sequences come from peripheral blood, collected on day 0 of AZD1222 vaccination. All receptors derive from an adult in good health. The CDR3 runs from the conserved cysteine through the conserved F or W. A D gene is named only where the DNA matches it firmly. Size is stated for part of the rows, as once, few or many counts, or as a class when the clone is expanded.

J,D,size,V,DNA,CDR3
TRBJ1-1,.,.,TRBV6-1,TGTGCCAGCAGTGAATCAGGGGCCATGAACACTGAAGCTTTCTTT,CASSESGAMNTEAFF
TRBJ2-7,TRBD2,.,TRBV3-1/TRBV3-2,TGTGCCAGCAGCCCGGGACTAGAAGGGGTCCACGAGCAGTACTTC,CASSPGLEGVHEQYF
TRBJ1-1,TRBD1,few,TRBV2,TGTGCCAGCAGTATGGACAGGGGGTTGGTAGCTTTCTTT,CASSMDRGLVAFF
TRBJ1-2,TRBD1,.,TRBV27,TGTGCCAGCAGTACTATTGCGACAGGGAACTATGGCTACACCTTC,CASSTIATGNYGYTF
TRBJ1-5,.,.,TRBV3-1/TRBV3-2,TGTGCCAGCAGCCAAGGGTATGGGGATCAGCCCCAGCATTTT,CASSQGYGDQPQHF
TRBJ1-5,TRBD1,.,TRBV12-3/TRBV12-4,TGTGCCAGCAGTGGGACAGGGGGCCAGCCCCAGCATTTT,CASSGTGGQPQHF
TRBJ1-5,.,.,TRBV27,TGTGCCAGCGCCCTCCTGGGGGATCAGCCCCAGCATTTT,CASALLGDQPQHF
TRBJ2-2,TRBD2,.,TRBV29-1,TGCAGCGTTGATTTTGGGACTAGCGGGAATAGGAACACCGGGGAGCTGTTTTTT,CSVDFGTSGNRNTGELFF
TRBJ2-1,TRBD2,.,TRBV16,TGTGCCAGCAGCCAATCGACTAGCGGGGAGCAGTTCTTC,CASSQSTSGEQFF
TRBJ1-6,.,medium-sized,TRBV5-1,TGCGCCAGCAGCTCCCTTCGCAGTTCGGATTCACCCCTCCACTTT,CASSSLRSSDSPLHF
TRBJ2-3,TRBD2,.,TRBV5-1,TGCGCCAGCAGCAAGGCCCCCAATCGACTAGCGGGAGTCGCAGATACGCAGTATTTT,CASSKAPNRLAGVADTQYF
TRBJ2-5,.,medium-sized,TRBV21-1,TGTGCCAGCAGCAAAGGGGCAGGTCCACAAGAGACCCAGTACTTC,CASSKGAGPQETQYF
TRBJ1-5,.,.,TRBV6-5,TGTGCCAGCAGTTACTCAAGGGACCAGCCCCAGCATTTT,CASSYSRDQPQHF
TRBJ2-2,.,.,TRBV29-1,TGCAGCGTTGGGGCGGATAACACCGGGGAGCTGTTTTTT,CSVGADNTGELFF
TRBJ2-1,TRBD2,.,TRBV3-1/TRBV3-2,TGTGCCAGCAGTCCTGGGACTAGCGGGAGTCCCCTATACAATGAGCAGTTCTTC,CASSPGTSGSPLYNEQFF
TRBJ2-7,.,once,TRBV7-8,TGTGCCAGCAGCTTCACATCTTTAGACTCGTTGCAGTACTTC,CASSFTSLDSLQYF
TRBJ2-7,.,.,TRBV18,TGTGCCAGCTCACCTCTTATCGATAGCTCCTACGAGCAGTACTTC,CASSPLIDSSYEQYF
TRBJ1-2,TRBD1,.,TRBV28,TGTGCCAGCACCACGACAGGGGGCCTGGGGGGCTACACCTTC,CASTTTGGLGGYTF
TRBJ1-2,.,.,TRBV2,TGTGCCAGCAGTGAGTTACAGGGATATATTGGAGGCTACACCTTC,CASSELQGYIGGYTF
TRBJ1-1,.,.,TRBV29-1,TGCAGCGTTGTGGAGGGAAACACTGAAGCTTTCTTT,CSVVEGNTEAFF
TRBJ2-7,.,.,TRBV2,TGTGCCAGTACAGTGGGTTACGAGCAGTACTTC,CASTVGYEQYF
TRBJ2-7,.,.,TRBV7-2,TGTGCCAGCAGCTTGAGTACTAGGGGCGAGCAGTACTTC,CASSLSTRGEQYF
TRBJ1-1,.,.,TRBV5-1,TGCGCCAGCAGCAGCCACCCGAACACTGAAGCTTTCTTT,CASSSHPNTEAFF
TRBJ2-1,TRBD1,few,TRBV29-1,TGCAGCGCAACGGGACAGGGGACCTACAATGAGCAGTTCTTC,CSATGQGTYNEQFF
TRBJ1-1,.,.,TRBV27,TGTGCCAGCAGCCCGGGGGGGGTTTGGACTGAAGCTTTCTTT,CASSPGGVWTEAFF
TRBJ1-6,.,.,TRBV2,TGTGCCAGCAGTGAAGATCGGCAGGGCGGATCACCCCTCCACTTT,CASSEDRQGGSPLHF
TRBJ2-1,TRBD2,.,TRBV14,TGTGCCAGCAGCCGGGGACTAGTAGCGAATGAGCAGTTCTTC,CASSRGLVANEQFF
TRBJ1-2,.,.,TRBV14,TGTGCCAGCAGCCAAGGAAGACAGAATGGCTACACCTTC,CASSQGRQNGYTF
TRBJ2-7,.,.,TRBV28,TGTGCCAGCCGTCAACCCGGGACCGAGATCTACGAGCAGTACTTC,CASRQPGTEIYEQYF
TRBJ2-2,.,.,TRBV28,TGTGCCAGCAGTCCCGCAAAGGGCTCGGGCACCGGGGAGCTGTTTTTT,CASSPAKGSGTGELFF
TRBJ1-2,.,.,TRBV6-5,TGTGCCAGCAGTTCCAGTAACTATGGCTACACCTTC,CASSSSNYGYTF
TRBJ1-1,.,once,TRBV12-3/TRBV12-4,TGTGCCAGCAGTTTGGTTAGTGGCACTGAAGCTTTCTTT,CASSLVSGTEAFF
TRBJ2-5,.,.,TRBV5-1,TGCGCCAGCAGCTTGGTCGAAGGGACAGAGACCCAGTACTTC,CASSLVEGTETQYF